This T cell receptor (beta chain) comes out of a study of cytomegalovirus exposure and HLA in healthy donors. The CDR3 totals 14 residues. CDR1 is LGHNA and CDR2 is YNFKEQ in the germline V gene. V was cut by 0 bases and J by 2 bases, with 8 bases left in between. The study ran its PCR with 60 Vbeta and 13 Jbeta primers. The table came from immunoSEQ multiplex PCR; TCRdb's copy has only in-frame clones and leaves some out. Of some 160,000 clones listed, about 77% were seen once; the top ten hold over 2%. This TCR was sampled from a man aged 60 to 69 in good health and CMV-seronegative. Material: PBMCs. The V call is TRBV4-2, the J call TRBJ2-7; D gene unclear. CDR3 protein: CASSQDLRTYEQYF. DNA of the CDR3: TGTGCCAGCAGCCAAGATCTCCGTACCTACGAGCAGTACTTC.